This T cell receptor beta chain was sequenced for a study of Graves' ophthalmopathy and Graves' hyperthyroidism. Ophthalmopathic donors had moderate-to-severe activity, CAS ≥3 and NOSPECS ≥4, with disease that had lasted under 3 months. This clonotype was seen repeatedly, ten times or more. Amplification of the TCR beta CDR3 regions used RNA transcripts (as template). First-round RT-PCR used HTBI primers; second-round multiplex PCR followed. TCRdb analysed the multiplex PCR reads with MiXCR anew, one entry per CDR3 protein. This sample has around 660,000 distinct CDR3 sequences, with roughly two fifths found just once. Germline CDR1 is SGHRS and CDR2 is YFSETQ. The germline V and J ends were trimmed by 5 bases and 4 bases, with 18 bases remaining between them. There are 15 residues in the CDR3.

Source material: peripheral blood. V is TRBV5-1 and J is TRBJ1-1; possibly TRBD1 for D (6 bases). This sequence was found in an adult man with Graves' ophthalmopathy. The chain's CDR3 is CASRPLTGPTTEAFF. For the CDR3, the DNA is TGCGCCAGCAGACCATTGACAGGTCCGACCACTGAAGCTTTCTTT.